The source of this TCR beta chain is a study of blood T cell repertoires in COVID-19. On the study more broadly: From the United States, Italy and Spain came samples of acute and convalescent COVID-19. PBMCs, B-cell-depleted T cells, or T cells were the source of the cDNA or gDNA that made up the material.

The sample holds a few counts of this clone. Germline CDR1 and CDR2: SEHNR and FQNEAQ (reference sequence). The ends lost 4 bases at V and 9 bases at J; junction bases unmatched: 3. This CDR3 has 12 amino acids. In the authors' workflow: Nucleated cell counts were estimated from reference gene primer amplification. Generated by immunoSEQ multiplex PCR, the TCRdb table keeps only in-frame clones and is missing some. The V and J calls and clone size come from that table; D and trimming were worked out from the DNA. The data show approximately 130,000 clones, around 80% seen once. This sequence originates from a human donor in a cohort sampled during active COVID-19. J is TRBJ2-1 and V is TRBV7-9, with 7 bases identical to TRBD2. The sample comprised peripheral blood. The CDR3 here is CASSSSGIEQFF. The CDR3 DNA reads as TGTGCCAGCAGCTCTAGCGGAATTGAGCAGTTCTTC.